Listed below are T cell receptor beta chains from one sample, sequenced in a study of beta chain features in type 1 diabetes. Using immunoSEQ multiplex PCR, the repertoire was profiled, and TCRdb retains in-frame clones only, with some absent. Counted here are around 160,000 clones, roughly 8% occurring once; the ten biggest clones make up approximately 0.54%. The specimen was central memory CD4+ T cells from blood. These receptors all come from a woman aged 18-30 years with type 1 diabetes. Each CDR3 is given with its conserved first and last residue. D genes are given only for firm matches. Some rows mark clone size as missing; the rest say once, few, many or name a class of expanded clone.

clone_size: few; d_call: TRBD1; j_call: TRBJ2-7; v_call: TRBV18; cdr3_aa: CASSPDRDSDEQYF; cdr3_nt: TGTGCCAGCTCACCCGACAGGGACAGCGACGAGCAGTACTTC
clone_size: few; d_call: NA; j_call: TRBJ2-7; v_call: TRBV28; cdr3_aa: CASSLGRAGTYEQYF; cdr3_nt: TGTGCCAGCAGTTTGGGCAGGGCTGGTACCTACGAGCAGTACTTC
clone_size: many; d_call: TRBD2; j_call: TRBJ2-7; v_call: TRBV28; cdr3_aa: CASSFDSGATYEQYF; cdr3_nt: TGTGCCAGCAGTTTCGACAGCGGGGCTACCTACGAGCAGTACTTC
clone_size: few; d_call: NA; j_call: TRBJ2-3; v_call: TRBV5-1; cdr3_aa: CASSLQPGGTDTQYF; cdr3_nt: TGCGCCAGCAGCTTGCAACCTGGCGGGACAGATACGCAGTATTTT
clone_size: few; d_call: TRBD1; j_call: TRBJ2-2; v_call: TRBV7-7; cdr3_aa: CASSTLTGSAGELFF; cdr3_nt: TGTGCCAGCAGCACCTTGACAGGGTCCGCCGGGGAGCTGTTTTTT
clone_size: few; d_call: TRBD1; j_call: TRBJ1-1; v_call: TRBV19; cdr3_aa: CASSHQGDTEAFF; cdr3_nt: TGTGCCAGTAGCCACCAGGGGGACACTGAAGCTTTCTTT
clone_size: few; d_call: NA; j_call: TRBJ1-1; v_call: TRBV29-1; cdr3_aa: CSVEDVAVTEAFF; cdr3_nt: TGCAGCGTTGAGGATGTGGCGGTCACTGAAGCTTTCTTT
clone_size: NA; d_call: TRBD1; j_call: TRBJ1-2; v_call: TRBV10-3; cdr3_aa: CANSDRGTLYGYTF; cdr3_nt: TGTGCCAACTCGGACAGGGGTACTCTCTATGGCTACACCTTC
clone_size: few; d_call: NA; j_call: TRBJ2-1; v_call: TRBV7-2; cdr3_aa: CASSPYGNEQFF; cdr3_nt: TGTGCCAGCAGTCCCTATGGCAATGAGCAGTTCTTC
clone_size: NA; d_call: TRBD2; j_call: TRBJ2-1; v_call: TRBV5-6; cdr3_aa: CASVAGVLNEQFF; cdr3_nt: TGTGCCAGCGTTGCGGGAGTCCTCAATGAGCAGTTCTTC
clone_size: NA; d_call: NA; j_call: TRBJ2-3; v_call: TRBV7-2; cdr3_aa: CASSLGPFTDTQYF; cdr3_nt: TGTGCCAGCAGCTTAGGGCCGTTCACAGATACGCAGTATTTT
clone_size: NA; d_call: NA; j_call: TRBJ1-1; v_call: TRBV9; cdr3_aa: CASDSGPNTEAFF; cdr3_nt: TGTGCCAGCGATAGCGGGCCGAACACTGAAGCTTTCTTT
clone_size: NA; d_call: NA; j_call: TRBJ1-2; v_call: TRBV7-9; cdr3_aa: CASSLAEGYTF; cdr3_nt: TGTGCCAGCAGCTTAGCGGAGGGCTACACCTTC
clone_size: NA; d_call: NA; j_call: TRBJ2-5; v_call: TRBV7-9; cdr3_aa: CASSLPGAGGETQYF; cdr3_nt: TGTGCCAGCAGCCTCCCGGGAGCCGGGGGAGAGACCCAGTACTTC
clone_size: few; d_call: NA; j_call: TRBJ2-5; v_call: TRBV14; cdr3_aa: CASSPLGRGKIQETQYF; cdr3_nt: TGTGCCAGCAGCCCACTCGGCCGGGGGAAGATACAAGAGACCCAGTACTTC